These 13 T cell receptor beta chains were sequenced from one sample in a study of post-analysis software for immune sequencing data. General study points: When patients were compared with controls, 4 or 5 TRBV segments were more frequent, TRBV5-6, TRBV5-1 and TRBV20-1 among them.

Included in the TCR beta cDNA libraries were unique molecular identifiers. Via MiXCR, TCRdb re-called the PCR reads, giving one row per CDR3 protein. The sample consists of over 700,000 distinct CDR3 sequences, 25% to 30% of them appearing once. These receptors are not linked to any known antigen. Sequenced material: blood. Source of these receptors: a girl aged 5-17 years with multiple sclerosis.

This clonotype was observed a few times. The V call is TRBV4-2, the J call TRBJ1-4; D gene unclear. The CDR3 runs to 12 residues. Germline CDR1 reads LGHNA; CDR2 reads YNFKEQ. V dropped 0 bases and J dropped 7 bases, with 3 bases sitting between them. CDR3: CASSQEGEKLFF. Here the CDR3 DNA reads TGTGCCAGCAGCCAAGAAGGTGAAAAACTGTTTTTT.

This clonotype was found a few times. Here the CDR3 DNA reads TGTGCCAGTAGTATTTTAAGTGGGACAGGGGGCACGAATGAGCAGTTCTTC. Translated, it gives CASSILSGTGGTNEQFF. The V call is TRBV19, the J call TRBJ2-1, with TRBD1 matching 12 bases. Germline V lookup: CDR1 LNHDA, CDR2 SQIVND (reference sequence). This CDR3 is built from 17 residues. V shed 3 bases, J shed 7 bases, and the junction held 10 bases outside the gene matches.

About this clonotype itself: Being one base from a much bigger clone, this may be a read error. The V call is TRBV9, the J call TRBJ2-1, with TRBD1 matching 7 bases. Germline V gene data show CDR1 as SGDLS and CDR2 as YYNGEE. Unmatched junction bases numbered 7, after V lost 3 bases and J lost 4 bases. The CDR3 spans 15 residues. This CDR3 is CASSDGTVSYNEQFF. CDR3 coding DNA: TGTGCCAGCAGCGACGGGACAGTGAGTTACAATGAGCAGTTCTTC.

This clonotype was seen a few times. The chain links TRBV20-1 to TRBJ2-1; unclear D gene. There are 12 residues in the CDR3. V was cut by 7 bases and J by 9 bases, with 16 bases left in between. CDR1 is DFQATT, CDR2 SNEGSKA, per germline (reference sequence). The CDR3 protein is CSGQNELAEQFF. The CDR3 nucleotides are TGCAGTGGCCAAAACGAATTGGCTGAGCAGTTCTTC.

This clonotype was seen only once. The chain couples TRBV27 to TRBJ2-3; 8 bases are shared with TRBD2. The CDR3 loop spans 15 amino acids. From germline, CDR1 is MNHEY and CDR2 SMNVEV (reference sequence). V was clipped by 5 bases and J by 2 bases; unmatched bases: 6. The CDR3 DNA follows: TGTGCCAGCAGTCCAGGACTAGCTCCCACAGATACGCAGTATTTT. Translated: CASSPGLAPTDTQYF.

In the case of this clonotype: A much larger clonotype is one base distant, so this may be a read error. This sequence joins TRBV6-1 and TRBJ1-5; D is unclear. The CDR3 has 14 amino acids. Germline-derived CDR1 and CDR2 are MNHNS and SASEGT. The V and J ends lost 6 bases and 7 bases respectively, with 16 bases between them. CDR3: CASSSVPDGQPQHF. The CDR3 DNA reads TGTGCCAGCAGCTCGGTGCCCGACGGGCAGCCCCAGCATTTT.

This clonotype was detected only a few times. This chain connects TRBV14 to TRBJ1-6, with 9 nucleotides matching TRBD1. The length of the CDR3 is 14 residues. From germline, CDR1 is SGHDN and CDR2 FVKESK. J lost 9 bases, V lost 8 bases, and 8 bases had no gene match. The CDR3 DNA reads as TGTGCCAGCGGCAACAGGGGGCGGGCTTCACCCCTCCACTTT. This codes for CASGNRGRASPLHF.

This clonotype was detected many times. The chain recombines TRBV15 with TRBJ2-3; no reliable D call. The V end was cut by 1 base, the J end by 1 base, with 9 bases between. The CDR3 has 15 amino acids. Germline CDR1 and CDR2: LNHNV and YYDKDF (reference sequence). Here the CDR3 DNA reads TGTGCCACCAGCAGAGGATCTACCGGCACAGATACGCAGTATTTT. Translation gives CATSRGSTGTDTQYF.

J is TRBJ2-1 and V is TRBV21-1. TRBV21-1 is annotated as a pseudogene. This CDR3 region has 16 residues. CDR3 sequence: CASSKVSNFSYNEQFF. CDR3 nucleotides: TGTGCCAGCAGCAAAGTATCGAATTTCTCCTACAATGAGCAGTTCTTC.

The chain couples TRBV20-1 to TRBJ2-3; D gene unclear. This CDR3 contains 14 residues. The V gene's germline CDR1 is DFQATT and CDR2 SNEGSKA (reference sequence). Trimming took 2 bases from V and 0 from J, leaving 9 bases between them. CDR3 sequence reads: CSARPVVSTDTQYF. CDR3 coding DNA: TGCAGTGCTAGACCCGTAGTTAGCACAGATACGCAGTATTTT.

This clonotype was seen only a few times. The chain is built from TRBV28 and TRBJ2-5; 8 nucleotides agree with TRBD2. The CDR3 is 15 amino acids. V lost 4 bases and J lost 11; bases outside the gene matches: 15. Germline V gives CDR1 MDHEN, CDR2 SYDVKM. The CDR3 loop reads CASSSPGTSLGEQYF. CDR3 nucleotides: TGTGCCAGCAGTTCCCCCGGGACTAGTCTGGGGGAGCAGTACTTC.

The gene calls are TRBV2 and TRBJ2-1, with TRBD2 matching 12 bases. The CDR3 consists of 15 residues. The trim removed 8 bases at V and 7 bases at J, leaving 9 bases unmatched. Germline CDR1 reads SNHLY; CDR2 reads FYNNEI. CDR3: CASCSLAGGGNEQFF. The CDR3 coding sequence is TGTGCCAGCTGTTCCCTAGCGGGAGGGGGGAATGAGCAGTTCTTC.

The CDR3 sequence: CASGTDREGDTQYF. As DNA, the CDR3 is TGTGCCAGCGGGACGGACAGGGAGGGGGATACGCAGTATTTT. The V call is TRBV21-1, the J call TRBJ2-3; TRBD1 is taken as the D call from the table, unchecked against the DNA. TRBV21-1 counts as a pseudogene. The length of the CDR3 is 14 residues.